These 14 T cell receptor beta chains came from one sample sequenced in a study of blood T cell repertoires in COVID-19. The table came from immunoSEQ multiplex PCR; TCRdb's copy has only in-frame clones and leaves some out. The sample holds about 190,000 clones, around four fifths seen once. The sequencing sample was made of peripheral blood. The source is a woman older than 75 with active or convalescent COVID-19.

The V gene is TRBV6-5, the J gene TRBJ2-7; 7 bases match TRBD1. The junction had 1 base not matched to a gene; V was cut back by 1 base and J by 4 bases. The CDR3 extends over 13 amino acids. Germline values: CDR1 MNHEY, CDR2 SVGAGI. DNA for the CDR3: TGTGCCAGCAGTTACTACAGGGGATACGAGCAGTACTTC. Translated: CASSYYRGYEQYF.

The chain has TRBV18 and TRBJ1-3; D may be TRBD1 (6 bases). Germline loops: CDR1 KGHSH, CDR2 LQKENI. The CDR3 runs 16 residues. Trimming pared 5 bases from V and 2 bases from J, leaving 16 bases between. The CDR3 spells CASSAQTGPPGNTIYF. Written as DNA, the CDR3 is TGTGCCAGCTCAGCACAGACAGGTCCCCCTGGAAACACCATATATTTT.

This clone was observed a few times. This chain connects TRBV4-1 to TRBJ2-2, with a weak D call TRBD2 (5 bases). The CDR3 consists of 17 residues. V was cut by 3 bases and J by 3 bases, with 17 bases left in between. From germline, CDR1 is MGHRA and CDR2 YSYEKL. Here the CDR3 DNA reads TGCGCCAGCAGCCACGGTAGGGCTACCGGGGACACCGGGGAGCTGTTTTTT. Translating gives CASSHGRATGDTGELFF.

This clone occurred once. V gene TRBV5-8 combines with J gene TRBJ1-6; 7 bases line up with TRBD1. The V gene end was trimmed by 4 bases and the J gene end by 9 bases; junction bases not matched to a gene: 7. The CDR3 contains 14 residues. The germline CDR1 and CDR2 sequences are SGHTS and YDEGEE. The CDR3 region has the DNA TGTGCCAGCAGCCAAAACAGGGGTCCTTCACCCCTCCACTTT. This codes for CASSQNRGPSPLHF.

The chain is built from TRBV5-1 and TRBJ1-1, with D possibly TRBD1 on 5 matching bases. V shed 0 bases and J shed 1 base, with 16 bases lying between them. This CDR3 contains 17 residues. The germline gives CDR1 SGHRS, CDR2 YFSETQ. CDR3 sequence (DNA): TGCGCCAGCAGCTTGGCCCAGGGTATAGGTTCGAACACTGAAGCTTTCTTT. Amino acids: CASSLAQGIGSNTEAFF.

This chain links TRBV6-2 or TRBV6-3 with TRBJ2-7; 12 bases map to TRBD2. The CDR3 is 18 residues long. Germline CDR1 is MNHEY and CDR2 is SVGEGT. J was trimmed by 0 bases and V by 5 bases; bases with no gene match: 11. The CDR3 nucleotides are TGTGCCAGCAGTCTGACTAGCGGGGGCCTCAGGAGCTCCTACGAGCAGTACTTC. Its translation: CASSLTSGGLRSSYEQYF.

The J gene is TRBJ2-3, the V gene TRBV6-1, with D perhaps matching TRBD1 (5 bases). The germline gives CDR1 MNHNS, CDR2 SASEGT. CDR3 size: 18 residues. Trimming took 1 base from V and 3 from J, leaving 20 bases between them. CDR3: CASSEVVKSRASTDTQYF. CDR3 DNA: TGTGCCAGCAGTGAAGTGGTGAAGTCCAGGGCGAGTACAGATACGCAGTATTTT.

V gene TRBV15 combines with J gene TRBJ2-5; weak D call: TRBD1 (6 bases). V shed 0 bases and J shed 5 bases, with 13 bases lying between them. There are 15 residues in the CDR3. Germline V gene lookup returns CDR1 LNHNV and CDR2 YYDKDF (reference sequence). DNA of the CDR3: TGTGCCACCAGCAGAGATAATGGACAGCTGGAGACCCAGTACTTC. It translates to CATSRDNGQLETQYF.

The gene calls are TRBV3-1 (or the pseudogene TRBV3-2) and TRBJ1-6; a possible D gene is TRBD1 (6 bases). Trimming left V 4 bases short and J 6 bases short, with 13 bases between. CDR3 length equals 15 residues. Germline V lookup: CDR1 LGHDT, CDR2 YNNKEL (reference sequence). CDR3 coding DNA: TGTGCCAGCAGCCCGAAAGGACAGCCTAATTCACCCCTCCACTTT. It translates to CASSPKGQPNSPLHF.

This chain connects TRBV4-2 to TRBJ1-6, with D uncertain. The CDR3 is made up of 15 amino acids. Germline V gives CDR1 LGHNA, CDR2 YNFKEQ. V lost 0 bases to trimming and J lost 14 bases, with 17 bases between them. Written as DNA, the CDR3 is TGTGCCAGCAGCCAAGATCTGCCCACTGCTGCAACCCTCCACTTT. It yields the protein CASSQDLPTAATLHF.

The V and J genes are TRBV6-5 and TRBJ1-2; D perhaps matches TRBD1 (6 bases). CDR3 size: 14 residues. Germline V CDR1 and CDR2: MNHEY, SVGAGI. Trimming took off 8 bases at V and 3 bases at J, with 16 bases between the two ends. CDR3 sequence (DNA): TGTGCCAGCCTGAGACAGGCGGCGGACTATGGCTACACCTTC. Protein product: CASLRQAADYGYTF.

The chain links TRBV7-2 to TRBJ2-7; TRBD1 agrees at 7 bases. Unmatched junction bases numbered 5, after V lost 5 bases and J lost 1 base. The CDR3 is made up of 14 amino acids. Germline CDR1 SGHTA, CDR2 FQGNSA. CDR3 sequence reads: CASSLRQGSYEQYF. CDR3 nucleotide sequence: TGTGCCAGCAGCCTAAGACAGGGTTCCTACGAGCAGTACTTC.

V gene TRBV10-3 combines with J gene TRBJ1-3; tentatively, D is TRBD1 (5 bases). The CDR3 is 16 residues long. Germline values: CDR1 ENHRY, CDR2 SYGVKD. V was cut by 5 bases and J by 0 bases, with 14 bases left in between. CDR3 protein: CAISLAGLSSGNTIYF. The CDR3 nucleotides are TGTGCCATCAGTCTGGCAGGGCTCTCCTCTGGAAACACCATATATTTT.

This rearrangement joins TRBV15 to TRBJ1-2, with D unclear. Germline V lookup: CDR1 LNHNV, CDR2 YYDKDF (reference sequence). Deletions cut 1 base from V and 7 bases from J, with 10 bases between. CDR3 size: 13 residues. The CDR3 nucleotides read TGTGCCACCAGCAGAGGAGGGCTAGGTGGCTACACCTTC. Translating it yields CATSRGGLGGYTF.